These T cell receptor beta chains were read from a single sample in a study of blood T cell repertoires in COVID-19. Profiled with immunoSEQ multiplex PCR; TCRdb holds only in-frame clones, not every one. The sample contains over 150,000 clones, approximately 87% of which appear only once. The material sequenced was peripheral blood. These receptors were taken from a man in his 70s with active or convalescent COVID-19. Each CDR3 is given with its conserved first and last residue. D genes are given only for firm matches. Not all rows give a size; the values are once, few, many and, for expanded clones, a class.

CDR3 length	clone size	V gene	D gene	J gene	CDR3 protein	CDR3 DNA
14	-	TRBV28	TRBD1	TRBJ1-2	CASSQTGKGYGYTF	TGTGCCAGCAGTCAGACAGGGAAAGGCTATGGCTACACCTTC
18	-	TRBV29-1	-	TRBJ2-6	CSVGGGSARTSGANVLTF	TGCAGCGTAGGGGGGGGCAGCGCAAGAACCTCTGGGGCCAACGTCCTGACTTTC
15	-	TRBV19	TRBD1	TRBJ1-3	CASTRDRSSGNTIYF	TGTGCCAGTACCCGGGACAGGAGCTCTGGAAACACCATATATTTT
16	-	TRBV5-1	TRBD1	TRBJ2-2	CASRVPGQGSTGELFF	TGCGCCAGCAGGGTACCGGGACAGGGTTCAACCGGGGAGCTGTTTTTT
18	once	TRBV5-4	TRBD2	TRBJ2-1	CASSSLAGTNFSYNEQFF	TGTGCCAGCAGCTCCTTAGCGGGGACTAACTTCTCCTACAATGAGCAGTTCTTC
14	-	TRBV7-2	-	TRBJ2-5	CASSQQQGTETQYF	TGTGCCAGCAGCCAACAACAGGGAACAGAGACCCAGTACTTC
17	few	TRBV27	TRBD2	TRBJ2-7	CASSGTASGRRGHEQYF	TGTGCCAGCAGCGGGACTGCTAGCGGGAGAAGAGGTCACGAGCAGTACTTC
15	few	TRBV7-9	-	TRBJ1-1	CASSPSGSENTEAFF	TGTGCCAGCAGCCCGAGCGGTTCCGAGAACACTGAAGCTTTCTTT
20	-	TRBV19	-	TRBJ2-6	CATKDGRRGRMRSGANVLTF	TGTGCCACTAAAGACGGGCGCAGGGGCAGAATGAGGTCTGGGGCCAACGTCCTGACTTTC
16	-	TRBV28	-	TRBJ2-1	CASSSSGSLIYNEQFF	TGTGCCAGCAGTTCCTCTGGTAGCCTCATCTACAATGAGCAGTTCTTC
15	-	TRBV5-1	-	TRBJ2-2	CASSLGQRNTGELFF	TGCGCCAGCAGCTTGGGACAGCGGAACACCGGGGAGCTGTTTTTT
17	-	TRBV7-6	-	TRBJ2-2	CASSLSGGGANTGELFF	TGTGCCAGCAGCCTAAGCGGCGGGGGCGCAAACACCGGGGAGCTGTTTTTT
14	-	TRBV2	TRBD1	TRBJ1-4	CASTTQGGNEKLFF	TGTGCCAGCACCACACAGGGGGGGAATGAAAAACTGTTTTTT
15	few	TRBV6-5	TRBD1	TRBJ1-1	CASTVTGGLNTEAFF	TGTGCCAGCACCGTGACAGGGGGCCTGAACACTGAAGCTTTCTTT
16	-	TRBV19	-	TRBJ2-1	CASSGTGTRSYNEQFF	TGTGCCAGTAGTGGGACCGGGACACGGTCCTACAATGAGCAGTTCTTC
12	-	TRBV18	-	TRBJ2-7	CASSLASYEQYF	TGTGCCAGCTCACTAGCCAGCTACGAGCAGTACTTC
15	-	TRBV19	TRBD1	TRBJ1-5	CASSTPGGRNQPQHF	TGTGCCAGTAGTACGCCAGGGGGGCGGAATCAGCCCCAGCATTTT
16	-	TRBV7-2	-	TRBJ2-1	CASSGTVAISYNEQFF	TGTGCCAGCAGCGGCACCGTAGCAATATCCTACAATGAGCAGTTCTTC
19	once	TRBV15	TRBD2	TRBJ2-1	CATSRDLLAGGSSYNEQFF	TGTGCCACCAGCAGAGATCTACTAGCGGGAGGGTCCTCCTACAATGAGCAGTTCTTC
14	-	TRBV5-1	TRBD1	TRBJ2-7	CASSLEGGGYEQYF	TGCGCCAGCAGCTTGGAAGGGGGCGGGTACGAGCAGTACTTC
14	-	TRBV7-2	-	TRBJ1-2	CASSPRHTNYGYTF	TGTGCCAGCAGCCCGCGACACACTAACTATGGCTACACCTTC
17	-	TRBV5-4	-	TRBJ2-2	CASSLGGDRPNTGELFF	TGTGCCAGCAGCTTGGGGGGTGACAGGCCGAACACCGGGGAGCTGTTTTTT
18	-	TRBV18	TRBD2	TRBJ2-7	CASSPGLAMGSGSEEQYF	TGTGCCAGCTCACCGGGGCTAGCGATGGGTAGCGGGAGTGAAGAGCAGTACTTC
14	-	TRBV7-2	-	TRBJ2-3	CASSPRMGPDTQYF	TGTGCCAGCAGCCCGAGGATGGGTCCAGATACGCAGTATTTT
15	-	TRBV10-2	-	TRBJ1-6	CASSDWGYSNSPLHF	TGCGCCAGCAGTGATTGGGGCTACAGTAATTCACCCCTCCACTTT
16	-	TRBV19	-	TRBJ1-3	CASSIDGQLSGNTIYF	TGTGCCAGTAGTATAGATGGACAACTCTCTGGAAACACCATATATTTT
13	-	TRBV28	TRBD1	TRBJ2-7	CASINRGAYEQYF	TGTGCCAGCATTAACAGGGGCGCCTACGAGCAGTACTTC
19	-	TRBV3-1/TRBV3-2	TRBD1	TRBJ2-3	CASSQEFPGQGAGTDTQYF	TGTGCCAGCAGCCAGGAATTCCCGGGACAGGGGGCGGGCACAGATACGCAGTATTTT
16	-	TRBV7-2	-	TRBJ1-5	CASSLAGVYSNQPQHF	TGTGCCAGCAGCTTAGCCGGGGTTTATAGCAATCAGCCCCAGCATTTT
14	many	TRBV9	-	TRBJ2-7	CASSVLDGAYEQYF	TGTGCCAGCAGCGTTCTAGACGGAGCATACGAGCAGTACTTC
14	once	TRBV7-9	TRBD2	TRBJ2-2	CASSLGLITGELFF	TGTGCCAGCAGCTTGGGACTAATCACCGGGGAGCTGTTTTTT
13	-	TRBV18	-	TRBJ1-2	CASSGQTNYGYTF	TGTGCCAGCTCCGGACAAACTAACTATGGCTACACCTTC
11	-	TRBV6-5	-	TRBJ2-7	CASSPGVEQYF	TGTGCCAGCAGTCCAGGGGTCGAGCAGTACTTC
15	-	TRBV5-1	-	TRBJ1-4	CASSWESGVNEKLFF	TGCGCCAGCAGCTGGGAGTCGGGGGTTAATGAAAAACTGTTTTTT
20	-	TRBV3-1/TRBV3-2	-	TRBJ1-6	CASSQKRSGRLSSYNSPLHF	TGTGCCAGCAGCCAAAAGAGGTCTGGAAGGCTAAGCTCCTATAATTCACCCCTCCACTTT
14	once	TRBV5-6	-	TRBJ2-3	CASSSGASTDTQYF	TGTGCCAGCAGCTCTGGGGCTAGCACAGATACGCAGTATTTT
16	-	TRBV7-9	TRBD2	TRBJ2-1	CASSLVLAGALNEQFF	TGTGCCAGCAGCTTAGTACTAGCGGGGGCCCTCAATGAGCAGTTCTTC
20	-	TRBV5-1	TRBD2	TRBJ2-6	CASSLPQGLPTNSGANVLTF	TGCGCCAGCAGCTTGCCCCAGGGACTACCGACAAACTCTGGGGCCAACGTCCTGACTTTC
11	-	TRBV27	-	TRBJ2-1	CASSELNEQFF	TGTGCCAGCAGTGAGCTAAATGAGCAGTTCTTC
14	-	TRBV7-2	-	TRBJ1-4	CASSLEIVGGKLFF	TGTGCCAGCAGCTTAGAGATAGTGGGGGGAAAACTGTTTTTT
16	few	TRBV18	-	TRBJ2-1	CASSPLPVSSYNEQFF	TGTGCCAGCTCACCACTGCCAGTCAGCTCCTACAATGAGCAGTTCTTC
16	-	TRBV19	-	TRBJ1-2	CASSPRRQVGAHGYTF	TGTGCCAGTAGTCCGAGAAGACAGGTCGGAGCCCATGGCTACACCTTC
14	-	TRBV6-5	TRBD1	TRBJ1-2	CASSRTGASYGYTF	TGTGCCAGCAGTCGGACAGGAGCCTCCTATGGCTACACCTTC
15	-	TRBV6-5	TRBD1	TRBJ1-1	CASSYLQRQGTEAFF	TGTGCCAGCAGTTACTTACAAAGACAGGGCACTGAAGCTTTCTTT
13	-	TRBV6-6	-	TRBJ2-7	CATRQPAAYEQYF	TGTGCCACCCGACAGCCCGCCGCTTACGAGCAGTACTTC
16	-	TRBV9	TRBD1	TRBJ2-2	CASSVVGTGKPGELFF	TGTGCCAGCAGCGTAGTGGGGACAGGGAAGCCCGGGGAGCTGTTTTTT
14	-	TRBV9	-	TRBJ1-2	CASSPDRTNYGYTF	TGTGCCAGCAGCCCAGACAGGACTAACTATGGCTACACCTTC
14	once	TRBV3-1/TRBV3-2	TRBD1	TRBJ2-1	CASSPGTGGNEQFF	TGTGCCAGCAGCCCCGGGACAGGGGGTAATGAGCAGTTCTTC
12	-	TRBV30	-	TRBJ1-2	CAWSQRGDGYTF	TGTGCCTGGAGCCAACGGGGGGATGGCTACACCTTC
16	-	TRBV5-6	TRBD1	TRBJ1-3	CASSSPGQGASYTIYF	TGTGCCAGCAGCTCCCCGGGACAGGGGGCTTCTTACACCATATATTTT
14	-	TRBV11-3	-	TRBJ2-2	CASSLGQATGELFF	TGTGCCAGCAGCTTAGGACAGGCCACCGGGGAGCTGTTTTTT
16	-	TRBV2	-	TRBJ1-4	CASSDVRRGTNEKLFF	TGTGCCAGCAGTGATGTCCGCAGGGGCACTAATGAAAAACTGTTTTTT
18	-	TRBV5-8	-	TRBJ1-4	CASSLVRESWATNEKLFF	TGTGCCAGCAGCTTGGTCCGGGAGTCTTGGGCAACTAATGAAAAACTGTTTTTT